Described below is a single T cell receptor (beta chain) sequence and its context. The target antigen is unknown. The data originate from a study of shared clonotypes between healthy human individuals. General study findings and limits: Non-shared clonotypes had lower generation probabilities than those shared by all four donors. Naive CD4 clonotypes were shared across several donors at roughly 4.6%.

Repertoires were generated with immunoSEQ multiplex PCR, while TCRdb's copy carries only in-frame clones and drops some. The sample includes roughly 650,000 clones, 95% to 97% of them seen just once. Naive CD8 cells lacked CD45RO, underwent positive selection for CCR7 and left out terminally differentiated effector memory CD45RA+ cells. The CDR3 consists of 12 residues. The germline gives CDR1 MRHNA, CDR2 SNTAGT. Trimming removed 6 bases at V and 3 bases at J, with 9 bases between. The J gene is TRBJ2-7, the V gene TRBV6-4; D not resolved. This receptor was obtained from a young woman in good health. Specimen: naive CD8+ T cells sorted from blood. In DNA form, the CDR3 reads TGTGCCAGCAGACTATCGTTCTACGAGCAGTACTTC. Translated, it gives CASRLSFYEQYF.